This TCR beta chain originates from a study of T cells in Graves' hyperthyroidism and ophthalmopathy. Across the whole study: Blood was drawn when the patient was first diagnosed and still untreated.

The CDR3 is made up of 19 amino acids. Germline CDR1 LGHDT, CDR2 YNNKEL (reference sequence). V shed 1 base, J shed 4 bases, and the junction held 8 bases outside the gene matches. Patients aged 18 to 65 had newly diagnosed hyperthyroidism that had lasted under 2 months. TCR beta CDR3 regions were amplified from RNA transcripts. With the HTBI primer set, the TCR CDR3 went through a first round of RT-PCR. TCRdb reanalysed the multiplex PCR reads using MiXCR and keeps one entry per CDR3 protein. The sample yields 340,000 or so distinct CDR3 sequences, around 20% seen once. This sequence originates from a woman aged 45 to 65 with Graves' hyperthyroidism. The gene calls are TRBV3-1 and TRBJ2-3; 16 bases match TRBD2. The sample comprised blood. The CDR3 DNA sequence: TGTGCCAGCAGCCAAGGATCTGGGACTAGCGGGGGGGCCTCAGATACGCAGTATTTT. Translating it yields CASSQGSGTSGGASDTQYF.